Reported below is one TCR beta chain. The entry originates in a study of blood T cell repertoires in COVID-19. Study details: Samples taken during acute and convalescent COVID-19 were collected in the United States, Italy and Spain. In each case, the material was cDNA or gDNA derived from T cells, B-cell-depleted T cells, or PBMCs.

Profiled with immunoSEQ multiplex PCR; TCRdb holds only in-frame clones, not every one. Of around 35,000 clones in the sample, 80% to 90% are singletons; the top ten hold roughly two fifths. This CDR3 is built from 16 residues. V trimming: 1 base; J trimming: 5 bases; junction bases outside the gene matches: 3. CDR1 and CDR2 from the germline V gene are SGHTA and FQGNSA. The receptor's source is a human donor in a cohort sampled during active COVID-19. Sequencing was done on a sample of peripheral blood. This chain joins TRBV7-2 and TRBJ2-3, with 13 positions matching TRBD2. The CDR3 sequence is CASSLVLAGGRDTQYF. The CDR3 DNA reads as TGTGCCAGCAGCTTAGTACTAGCGGGGGGGCGAGATACGCAGTATTTT.